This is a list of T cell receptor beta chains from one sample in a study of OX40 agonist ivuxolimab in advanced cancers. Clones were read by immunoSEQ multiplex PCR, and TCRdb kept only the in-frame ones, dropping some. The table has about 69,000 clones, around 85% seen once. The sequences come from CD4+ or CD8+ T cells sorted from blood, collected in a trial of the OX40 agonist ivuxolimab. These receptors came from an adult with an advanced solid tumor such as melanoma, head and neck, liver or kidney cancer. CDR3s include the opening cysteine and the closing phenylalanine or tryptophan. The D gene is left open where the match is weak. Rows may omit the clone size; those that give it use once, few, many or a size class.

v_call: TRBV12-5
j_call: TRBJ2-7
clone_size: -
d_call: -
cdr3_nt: TGTGCTAGTGGTACAGGACAGTTCTCCTACGAGCAGTACTTC
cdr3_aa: CASGTGQFSYEQYF

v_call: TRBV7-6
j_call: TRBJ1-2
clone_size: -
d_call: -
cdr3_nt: TGTGCCAGCAGCTTTGACGAGAACTATGGCTACACCTTC
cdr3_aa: CASSFDENYGYTF

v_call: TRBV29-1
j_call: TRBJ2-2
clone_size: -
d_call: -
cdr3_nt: TGCAGCGTTGTTCCGGTCGAGAACACCGGGGAGCTGTTTTTT
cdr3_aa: CSVVPVENTGELFF

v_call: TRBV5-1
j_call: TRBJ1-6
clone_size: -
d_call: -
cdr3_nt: TGCGCCAGCACGATTTCAGACATGATTAATTCACCCCTCCACTTT
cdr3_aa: CASTISDMINSPLHF

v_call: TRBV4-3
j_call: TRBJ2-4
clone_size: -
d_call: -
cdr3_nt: TGCGCCAGCAGCCAAGTCCCCGGGATGATTCAGTACTTC
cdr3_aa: CASSQVPGMIQYF

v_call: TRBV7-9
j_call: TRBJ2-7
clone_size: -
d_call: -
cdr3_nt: TGTGCCAGCAGCCCAGGGGGGCTCTCCTACGAGCAGTACTTC
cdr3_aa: CASSPGGLSYEQYF

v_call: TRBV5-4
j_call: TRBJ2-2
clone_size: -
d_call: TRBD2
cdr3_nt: TGTGCCAGCAGCCAGACTAGCGGGAGAGGAATTCGCGGGGAGCTGTTTTTT
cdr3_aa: CASSQTSGRGIRGELFF

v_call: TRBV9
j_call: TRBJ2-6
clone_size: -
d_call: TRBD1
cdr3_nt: TGTGCCAGCAGCCTCCCCGGAGGACAGGGGGGATCTGGGGCCAACGTCCTGACTTTC
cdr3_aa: CASSLPGGQGGSGANVLTF

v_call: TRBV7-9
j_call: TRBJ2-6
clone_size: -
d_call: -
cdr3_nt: TGTGCCAGCAGCCCCTACAGCTCTGGGGCCAACGTCCTGACTTTC
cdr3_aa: CASSPYSSGANVLTF

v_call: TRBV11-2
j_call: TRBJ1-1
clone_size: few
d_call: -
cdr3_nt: TGTGCCAGCAGCTTAAAGTGGGGACTGAAGGACACTGAAGCTTTCTTT
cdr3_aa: CASSLKWGLKDTEAFF